The 20 T cell receptor beta chains below come from one sample, sequenced in a study of CD8+CD57+ T cells in acquired aplastic anemia. Flow cytometry had shown expanded CD8+CD57+ cells in the patients chosen for sequencing. Researchers used genomic DNA as the template to profile TCR beta VDJ and CDR3. TCRdb ran MiXCR on the reads and lists one entry per CDR3 protein. The table records 110,000 or so distinct CDR3 sequences, approximately 61% of them present only once. Sequencing input: sorted CD4+, CD8+, or CD8+CD57+ T cells (not recorded which) from PBMCs. Every receptor here comes from a human donor with aplastic anemia.

J is TRBJ1-6 and V is TRBV20-1; 7 bases are a match to TRBD1. The CDR3 loop spans 14 amino acids. Germline V gives CDR1 DFQATT, CDR2 SNEGSKA (reference sequence). V lost 3 bases, J lost 8 bases, and 7 bases stayed unmatched. This CDR3 reads CSASPPGGDSPLHF. The CDR3 DNA reads as TGCAGTGCTAGCCCCCCAGGGGGGGATTCACCCCTCCACTTT.

The V and J genes are TRBV11-2 and TRBJ1-2; possibly TRBD1 for D (5 bases). The V gene's germline CDR1 is SGHAT and CDR2 FQNNGV. The CDR3 length is 15 residues. V was pared by 0 bases and J by 8 bases, with 16 bases between. CDR3 sequence reads: CASSLDYGGGSGYTF. The DNA of the CDR3 is TGTGCCAGCAGCTTAGATTACGGGGGAGGGAGCGGCTACACCTTC.

V usage is TRBV15 and J usage is TRBJ1-3; TRBD1 is a possible D gene (5 bases). The CDR3 consists of 16 residues. V lost 4 bases and J 0 bases, leaving 13 bases between the germline ends. Germline lookup yields CDR1 LNHNV and CDR2 YYDKDF (reference sequence). CDR3 residues: CATSTGTGLSGNTIYF. The CDR3 DNA follows: TGTGCCACCAGCACCGGCACAGGCCTCTCTGGAAACACCATATATTTT. Together with reference TRBV15 and TRBJ1-3, the CDR3 gives the full variable domain: DAMVIQNPRYQVTQFGKPVTLSCSQTLNHNVMYWYQQKSSQAPKLLFHYYDKDFNNEADTPDNFQSRRPNTSFCFLDIRSPGLGDTAMYLCATSTGTGLSGNTIYFGEGSWLTVV.

CDR3 in amino acids: CSARDFEVSPLHF. CDR3 bases: TGCAGTGCTAGAGATTTTGAGGTTTCACCCCTCCACTTT. J is TRBJ1-6 and V is TRBV20-1; D remains unclear. This CDR3 spans 13 amino acids. The germline CDR1 and CDR2 sequences are DFQATT and SNEGSKA (reference sequence). V lost 0 bases to trimming and J lost 9 bases, with 9 bases between them.

The chain recombines TRBV9 with TRBJ1-5, with D tentatively TRBD1 (5 bases). The CDR3 runs 14 residues. Per germline, CDR1 SGDLS and CDR2 YYNGEE. V was cut by 0 bases and J by 4 bases, with 8 bases left in between. This CDR3 is CASSVDGANQPQHF. CDR3 DNA: TGTGCCAGCAGCGTAGATGGGGCGAATCAGCCCCAGCATTTT.

This clonotype was seen a single time. The chain couples TRBV5-1 to TRBJ1-1, with a tentative D call TRBD1 (5 bases). Trimming took off 2 bases at V and 8 bases at J, with 19 bases between the two ends. The V gene's germline CDR1 is SGHRS and CDR2 YFSETQ. The CDR3 covers 15 residues. In DNA, the CDR3 is TGCGCCAGCAGCTTAGGACGCGGCAGGGACTACGAAGCTTTCTTT. Its protein is CASSLGRGRDYEAFF.

This chain connects TRBV10-3 to TRBJ1-6; D gene ambiguous. Germline V gene lookup returns CDR1 ENHRY and CDR2 SYGVKD. V lost 0 bases, J lost 9 bases, and 9 bases lay in between. The CDR3 length is 14 residues. CDR3 sequence reads: CAISESFEFSPLHF. As DNA, the CDR3 is TGTGCCATCAGTGAGTCTTTCGAGTTTTCACCCCTCCACTTT.

This clonotype came up once. This rearrangement joins TRBV20-1 to TRBJ2-6; weak D call: TRBD2 (5 bases). The CDR3 runs 15 residues. From germline, CDR1 is DFQATT and CDR2 SNEGSKA (reference sequence). V shed 6 bases and J shed 3 bases, with 15 bases lying between them. CDR3: CSAEGGRFGANVLTF. The CDR3 nucleotides are TGCAGTGCCGAGGGTGGTAGGTTTGGGGCCAACGTCCTGACTTTC.

This chain connects TRBV10-3 to TRBJ2-7; TRBD1 matches 7 bases. V gave up 7 bases and J gave up 6 bases; unmatched junction bases: 12. This CDR3 region has 14 residues. CDR1 and CDR2 from the germline V gene are ENHRY and SYGVKD. Here the CDR3 reads CAITSGQEIGEQYF. The DNA for the CDR3 is TGTGCCATCACTTCCGGACAGGAGATCGGCGAGCAGTACTTC.

There are many counts of this clonotype. This chain uses TRBV19 with TRBJ2-2; D is unclear. The CDR3 runs to 12 residues. The germline gives CDR1 LNHDA, CDR2 SQIVND (reference sequence). V was clipped by 7 bases and J by 6 bases, with 9 bases between them. CDR3 amino acids: CASTQGPGELFF. In nucleotides, the CDR3 is TGTGCCAGTACCCAAGGCCCCGGGGAGCTGTTTTTT.

This clonotype was observed a handful of times. V gene TRBV5-1 combines with J gene TRBJ1-5; 9 nucleotides match TRBD1. Germline CDR1 is SGHRS and CDR2 is YFSETQ. The CDR3 is made up of 14 amino acids. J lost 4 bases, V lost 4 bases, and 3 bases had no gene match. Here the CDR3 DNA reads TGCGCCAGCAGCATAGGACAGGGGAATCAGCCCCAGCATTTT. This gives the protein CASSIGQGNQPQHF.

The sample holds a few counts of this clonotype. The chain couples TRBV2 to TRBJ1-2, with no clear D. This CDR3 is built from 13 residues. V was cut by 7 bases and J by 6 bases, with 15 bases left in between. Per the germline V gene, CDR1 is SNHLY and CDR2 is FYNNEI. The CDR3 region has the DNA TGTGCCAGCACCCCCCAGACGTGGGATGGCTACACCTTC. Translating gives CASTPQTWDGYTF. The full variable domain, with the rest looked up from reference TRBV2 and TRBJ1-2, is EPEVTQTPSHQVTQMGQEVILRCVPISNHLYFYWYRQILGQKVEFLVSFYNNEISEKSEIFDDQFSVERPDGSNFTLKIRSTKLEDSAMYFCASTPQTWDGYTFGSGTRLTVV.

This clonotype was detected ten times or more. The V gene is TRBV28, the J gene TRBJ1-6, with D maybe TRBD1 (5 bases). The CDR3 loop spans 14 amino acids. Trimming removed 3 bases from V and 7 bases from J, with 10 bases in between. Germline V CDR1 and CDR2: MDHEN, SYDVKM. The CDR3 region is CASSFRQLNSPLHF. The CDR3, as DNA: TGTGCCAGCAGTTTTCGACAGCTAAATTCACCCCTCCACTTT.

The J gene is TRBJ1-1, the V gene TRBV7-8; D not resolved. The V gene's germline CDR1 is SGHVS and CDR2 FQNEAQ. Trimming removed 5 bases from V and 5 bases from J, with 15 bases in between. The CDR3 loop spans 14 amino acids. The CDR3 protein is CASSPLGGGTEAFF. In DNA, the CDR3 is TGTGCCAGCAGCCCCCTTGGTGGAGGGACTGAAGCTTTCTTT.

This clonotype has a handful of counts. CDR3 sequence: CASKSAGAPGEQYF. DNA of the CDR3: TGCGCCAGCAAGTCGGCGGGGGCCCCTGGCGAGCAGTACTTC. The rearrangement uses TRBV5-1 and TRBJ2-7; tentative D call: TRBD2 (7 bases). The ends were cut back, 6 bases at V and 6 bases at J, with 19 bases in the middle. The CDR3 extends over 14 amino acids. Germline V gene data show CDR1 as SGHRS and CDR2 as YFSETQ. The full variable domain, its missing parts supplied by reference TRBV5-1 and TRBJ2-7, is KAGVTQTPRYLIKTRGQQVTLSCSPISGHRSVSWYQQTPGQGLQFLFEYFSETQRNKGNFPGRFSGRQFSNSRSEMNVSTLELGDSALYLCASKSAGAPGEQYFGPGTRLTVT.

V and J are TRBV5-1 and TRBJ2-5; tentatively, D is TRBD1 or TRBD2 (7 bases each). The germline gives CDR1 SGHRS, CDR2 YFSETQ. This CDR3 region has 15 residues. Trimming removed 7 bases from V and 5 bases from J, with 21 bases in between. For the CDR3, the DNA is TGCGCCAGCGGCATGTTCGACAGGGAGGGGGAGACCCAGTACTTC. It specifies CASGMFDREGETQYF.

This clonotype was seen repeatedly, ten times or more. The chain recombines TRBV19 with TRBJ1-1; D might be TRBD1 (5 bases). Germline assignment: CDR1 LNHDA and CDR2 SQIVND (reference sequence). There are 16 residues in the CDR3. Deletions cut 3 bases from V and 4 bases from J, with 18 bases between. CDR3 DNA: TGTGCCAGTAGTATTCCCCGGGGGGATATCGGCACTGAAGCTTTCTTT. This translates into CASSIPRGDIGTEAFF.

The V call is TRBV2, the J call TRBJ2-1; 9 positions match TRBD2. Germline-derived CDR1 and CDR2 are SNHLY and FYNNEI. V shed 7 bases, J shed 8 bases, and the junction held 18 bases outside the gene matches. This CDR3 is built from 17 residues. CDR3 loop: CASNPWRLAGPQDEQFF. The CDR3 DNA reads TGTGCCAGCAACCCCTGGAGGCTAGCGGGACCCCAGGATGAGCAGTTCTTC.

The CDR3 loop is CAISNTGELFF. DNA of the CDR3: TGTGCCATCAGTAACACCGGGGAGCTGTTTTTT. The V gene is TRBV10-3, the J gene TRBJ2-2, with D unclear. Trimming removed 5 bases from V and 2 bases from J, with 0 bases in between. Germline V lookup: CDR1 ENHRY, CDR2 SYGVKD. The CDR3 consists of 11 residues.

In its sample, this clonotype was seen many times. V is TRBV4-3 and J is TRBJ2-7; 11 bases fit TRBD2. The CDR3 runs to 14 residues. CDR1 is LGHNA and CDR2 is YSLEER in the germline V gene. V trimming: 4 bases; J trimming: 4 bases; junction bases outside the gene matches: 3. The CDR3 DNA reads as TGCGCCAGCAGCCTTAGCGGGGGGGGGTACGAGCAGTACTTC. As protein: CASSLSGGGYEQYF.